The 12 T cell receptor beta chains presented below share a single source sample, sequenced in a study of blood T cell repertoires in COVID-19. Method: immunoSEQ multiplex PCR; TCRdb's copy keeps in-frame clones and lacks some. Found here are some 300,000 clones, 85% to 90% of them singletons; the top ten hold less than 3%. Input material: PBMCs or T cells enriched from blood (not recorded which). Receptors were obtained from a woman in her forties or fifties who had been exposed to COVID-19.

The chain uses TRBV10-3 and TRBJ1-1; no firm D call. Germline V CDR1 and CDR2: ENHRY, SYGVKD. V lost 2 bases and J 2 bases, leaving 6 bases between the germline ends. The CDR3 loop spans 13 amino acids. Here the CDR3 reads CAISETANTEAFF. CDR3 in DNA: TGTGCCATCAGTGAGACAGCCAACACTGAAGCTTTCTTT.

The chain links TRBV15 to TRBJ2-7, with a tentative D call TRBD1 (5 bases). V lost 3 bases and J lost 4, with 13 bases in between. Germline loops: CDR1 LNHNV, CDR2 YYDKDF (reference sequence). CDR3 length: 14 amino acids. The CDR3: CATSSDRSPYEQYF. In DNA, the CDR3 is TGTGCCACCAGCAGTGACAGAAGCCCTTACGAGCAGTACTTC.

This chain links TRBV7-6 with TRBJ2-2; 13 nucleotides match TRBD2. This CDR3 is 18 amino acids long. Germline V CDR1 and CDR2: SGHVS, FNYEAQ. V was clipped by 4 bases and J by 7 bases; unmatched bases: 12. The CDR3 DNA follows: TGTGCCAGCAGCTGGACTAGCGGGGGTTCCCTGAGGGGCGGGGAGCTGTTTTTT. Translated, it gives CASSWTSGGSLRGGELFF.

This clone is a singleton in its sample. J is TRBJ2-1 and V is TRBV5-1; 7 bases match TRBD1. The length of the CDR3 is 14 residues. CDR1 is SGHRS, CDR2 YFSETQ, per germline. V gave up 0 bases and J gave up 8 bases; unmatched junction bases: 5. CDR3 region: CASSLEGARDEQFF. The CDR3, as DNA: TGCGCCAGCAGCTTGGAGGGGGCACGGGATGAGCAGTTCTTC.

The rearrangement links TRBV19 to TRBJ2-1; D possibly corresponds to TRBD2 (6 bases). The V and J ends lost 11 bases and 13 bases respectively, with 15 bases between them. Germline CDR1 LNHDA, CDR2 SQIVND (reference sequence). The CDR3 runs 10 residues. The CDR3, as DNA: TGTGCCGTCATGGGGCGGGGACAGTTCTTC. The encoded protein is CAVMGRGQFF.

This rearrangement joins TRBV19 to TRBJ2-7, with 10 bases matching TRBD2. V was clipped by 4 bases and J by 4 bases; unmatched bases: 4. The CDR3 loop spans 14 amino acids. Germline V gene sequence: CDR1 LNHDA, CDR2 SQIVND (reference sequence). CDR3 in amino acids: CASSTSGGGYEQYF. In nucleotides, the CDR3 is TGTGCCAGTAGTACTAGCGGGGGAGGTTACGAGCAGTACTTC.

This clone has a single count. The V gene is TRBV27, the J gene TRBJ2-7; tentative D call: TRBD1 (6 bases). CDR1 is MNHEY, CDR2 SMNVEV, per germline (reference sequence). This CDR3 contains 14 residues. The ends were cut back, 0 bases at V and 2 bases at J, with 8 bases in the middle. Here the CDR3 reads CASSLSGTTYEQYF. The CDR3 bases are TGTGCCAGCAGTTTATCCGGGACAACCTACGAGCAGTACTTC.

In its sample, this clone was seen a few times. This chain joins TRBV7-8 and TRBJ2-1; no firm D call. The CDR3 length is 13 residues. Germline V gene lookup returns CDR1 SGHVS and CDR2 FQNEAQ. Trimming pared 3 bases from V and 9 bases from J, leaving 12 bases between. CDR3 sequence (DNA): TGTGCCAGCAGCTTTCCGACTGGCGGTGAGCAGTTCTTC. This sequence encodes CASSFPTGGEQFF.

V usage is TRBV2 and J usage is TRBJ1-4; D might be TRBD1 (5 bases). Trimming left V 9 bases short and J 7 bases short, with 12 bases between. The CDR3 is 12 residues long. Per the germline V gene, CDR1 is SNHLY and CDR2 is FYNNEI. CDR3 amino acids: CASRDSLEKLFF. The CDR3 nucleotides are TGTGCCAGTCGAGACAGTCTTGAAAAACTGTTTTTT. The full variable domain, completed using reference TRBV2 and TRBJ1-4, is EPEVTQTPSHQVTQMGQEVILRCVPISNHLYFYWYRQILGQKVEFLVSFYNNEISEKSEIFDDQFSVERPDGSNFTLKIRSTKLEDSAMYFCASRDSLEKLFFGSGTQLSVL.

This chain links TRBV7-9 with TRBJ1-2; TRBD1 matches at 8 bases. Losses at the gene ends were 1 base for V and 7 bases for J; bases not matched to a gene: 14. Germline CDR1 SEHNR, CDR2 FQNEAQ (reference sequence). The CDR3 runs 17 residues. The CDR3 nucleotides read TGTGCCAGCAGCTTAGAGTTTGAAGGTGGGGGGACAGGTGGCTACACCTTC. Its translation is CASSLEFEGGGTGGYTF.

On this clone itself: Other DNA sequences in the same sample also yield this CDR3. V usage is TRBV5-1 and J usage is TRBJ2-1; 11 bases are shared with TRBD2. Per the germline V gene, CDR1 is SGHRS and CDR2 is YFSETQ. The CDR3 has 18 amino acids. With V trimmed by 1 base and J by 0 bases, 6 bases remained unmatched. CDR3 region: CASSLSSGGLSSYNEQFF. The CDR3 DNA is TGCGCCAGCAGCTTGTCTAGCGGGGGGTTAAGCTCCTACAATGAGCAGTTCTTC.

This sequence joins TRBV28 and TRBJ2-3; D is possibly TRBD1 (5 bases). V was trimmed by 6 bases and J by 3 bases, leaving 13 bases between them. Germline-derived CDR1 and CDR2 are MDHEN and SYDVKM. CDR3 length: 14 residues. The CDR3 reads CASSPGQSTDTQYF. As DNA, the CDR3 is TGTGCCAGCAGCCCAGGGCAGAGTACAGATACGCAGTATTTT.